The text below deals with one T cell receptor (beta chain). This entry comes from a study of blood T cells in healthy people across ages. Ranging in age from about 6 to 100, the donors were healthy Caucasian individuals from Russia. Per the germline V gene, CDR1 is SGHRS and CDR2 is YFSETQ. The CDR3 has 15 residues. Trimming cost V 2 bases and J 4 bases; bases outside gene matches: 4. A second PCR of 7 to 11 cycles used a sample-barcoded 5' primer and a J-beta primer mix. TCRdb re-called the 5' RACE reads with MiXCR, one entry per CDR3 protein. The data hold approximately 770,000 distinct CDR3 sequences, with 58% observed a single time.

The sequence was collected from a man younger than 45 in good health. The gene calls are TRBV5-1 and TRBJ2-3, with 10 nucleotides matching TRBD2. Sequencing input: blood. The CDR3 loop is CASSFSGGHPDTQYF. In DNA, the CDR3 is TGCGCCAGCAGCTTTAGCGGGGGGCACCCAGATACGCAGTATTTT.